A single sample gave rise to the 25 T cell receptor beta chains below, sequenced in a study of shared clonotypes between healthy human individuals. CD45RO-negative CD8 cells positively selected for CCR7 made up the naive population, which excluded terminally differentiated effector memory CD45RA+ cells. Profiled with immunoSEQ multiplex PCR; TCRdb holds only in-frame clones, not every one. The data show about 2,200,000 clones, about 92% seen once. The sample consisted of naive CD8+ T cells from PBMCs. Receptors originate from a man aged 18 to 30 in good health. Some clones in this sample may be carry-over from other donors' samples.

V gene TRBV20-1 combines with J gene TRBJ1-2; D gene uncertain. The CDR3 contains 11 residues. The V end was cut by 5 bases, the J end by 3 bases, with 7 bases between. The germline V gene has CDR1 DFQATT and CDR2 SNEGSKA (reference sequence). The CDR3 DNA reads TGCAGTGCTCCACAGTACTATGGCTACACCTTC. This gives the protein CSAPQYYGYTF.

This clone was detected only once. Written as DNA, the CDR3 is TGTGCCATCAGTGGAGTCTATCCCGAGACCCTAAGCTCCTACAATGAGCAGTTCTTC. Translation gives CAISGVYPETLSSYNEQFF. The chain is built from TRBV10-3 and TRBJ2-1; D unresolved. This CDR3 is 19 amino acids long. V shed 4 bases and J shed 0 bases, with 22 bases lying between them. Germline V lookup: CDR1 ENHRY, CDR2 SYGVKD.

The rearrangement uses TRBV27 and TRBJ2-7; D remains ambiguous. The CDR3 length is 16 residues. Trimming removed 1 base from V and 5 bases from J, with 18 bases in between. Germline V gene data show CDR1 as MNHEY and CDR2 as SMNVEV (reference sequence). The CDR3 protein is CASSLYVRTGLNEQYF. As DNA, the CDR3 is TGTGCCAGCAGTTTATATGTTCGGACGGGCCTCAACGAGCAGTACTTC.

V usage is TRBV5-1 and J usage is TRBJ1-1, with D perhaps matching TRBD1 (6 bases). The germline gives CDR1 SGHRS, CDR2 YFSETQ. The CDR3 totals 17 residues. The V gene lost 0 bases and the J gene lost 1 base, with 16 bases spanning the gap. The CDR3 loop reads CASSLVRLDSANTEAFF. CDR3 sequence (DNA): TGCGCCAGCAGCTTGGTCCGTCTGGACAGCGCGAACACTGAAGCTTTCTTT.

J is TRBJ2-1 and V is TRBV19; TRBD2 agrees at 9 bases. The CDR3 runs to 18 residues. With V trimmed by 6 bases and J by 1 base, 13 bases remained unmatched. Germline V gene lookup returns CDR1 LNHDA and CDR2 SQIVND (reference sequence). Here the CDR3 DNA reads TGTGCCAGTAGAGGAGGAGGGCTAGCGGGGACTTCCTACAATGAGCAGTTCTTC. Translation: CASRGGGLAGTSYNEQFF.

This chain joins TRBV5-1 and TRBJ2-5; D remains ambiguous. The germline V gene encodes CDR1 SGHRS and CDR2 YFSETQ. This CDR3 region has 15 residues. V dropped 7 bases and J dropped 1 base, with 17 bases sitting between them. The DNA of the CDR3 is TGCGCCAGCCGGGTGTTGGGTACCGGCCAAGAGACCCAGTACTTC. It codes for CASRVLGTGQETQYF.

CDR3 residues: CASNQGTEAFF. The DNA of the CDR3 is TGCGCCAGCAACCAGGGGACTGAAGCTTTCTTT. The gene calls are TRBV5-1 and TRBJ1-1, with D tentatively TRBD1 (6 bases). V gave up 6 bases and J gave up 5 bases, with 8 bases separating them. The CDR3 is made up of 11 amino acids. The germline V gene has CDR1 SGHRS and CDR2 YFSETQ.

The gene calls are TRBV13 and TRBJ2-7; D is possibly TRBD2 (5 bases). This CDR3 is built from 15 residues. Germline CDR1 reads PRHDT; CDR2 reads FYEKMQ (reference sequence). The V end was cut by 1 base, the J end by 5 bases, with 15 bases between. The CDR3 spells CASSLVGDSNDEQYF. CDR3 nucleotides: TGTGCCAGCAGCTTAGTCGGGGATTCAAACGACGAGCAGTACTTC.

The rearrangement uses TRBV9 and TRBJ2-1; 11 nucleotides line up with TRBD2. J was trimmed by 8 bases and V by 4 bases; bases with no gene match: 8. The CDR3 is 15 amino acids. CDR1 and CDR2 from the germline V gene are SGDLS and YYNGEE. The CDR3 loop reads CASSRPLAGGDEQFF. CDR3 nucleotide sequence: TGTGCCAGCAGCCGACCTTTAGCGGGAGGGGATGAGCAGTTCTTC.

V and J are TRBV7-9 and TRBJ2-5, with 8 bases matching TRBD1. The J call may be in error: the DNA end matches TRBJ2-7 better. Germline CDR1 is SEHNR and CDR2 is FQNEAQ (reference sequence). CDR3 size: 12 residues. The CDR3 nucleotides are TGTGCCAGCAGCTGGACAGGGAACGAGCAGTACTTC. This gives the protein CASSWTGNEQYF.

Only one count was recorded for this clone. This sample also contains other DNA sequences that code for the same CDR3. The rearrangement joins TRBV28 to TRBJ1-1, with a possible D match to TRBD1 (5 bases). The CDR3 extends over 15 amino acids. CDR1 is MDHEN, CDR2 SYDVKM, per germline. V dropped 0 bases and J dropped 4 bases, with 12 bases sitting between them. The CDR3 DNA is TGTGCCAGCAGTTTATGGAGGGGCGGGGGCACTGAAGCTTTCTTT. Translating gives CASSLWRGGGTEAFF.

V gene TRBV13 combines with J gene TRBJ2-7; weak D call: TRBD1 (6 bases). The CDR3 is 16 residues long. Deletions cut 5 bases from V and 0 bases from J, with 17 bases between. Germline CDR1 reads PRHDT; CDR2 reads FYEKMQ (reference sequence). The CDR3 DNA follows: TGTGCCAGCAGCCCCGCTAGGGGGATTGCCTCCTACGAGCAGTACTTC. It translates to CASSPARGIASYEQYF.

The chain recombines TRBV10-3 with TRBJ2-6; TRBD1 matches 8 bases. The CDR3 covers 18 residues. Germline V gene sequence: CDR1 ENHRY, CDR2 SYGVKD. With 2 bases clipped from V and 4 bases from J, the junction kept 10 bases outside the gene matches. The CDR3 sequence: CAISETGTGAGGANVLTF. The CDR3 nucleotides read TGTGCCATCAGTGAGACCGGGACAGGAGCGGGCGGGGCCAACGTCCTGACTTTC.

The chain has TRBV30 and TRBJ1-2; no clear D. V was cut by 5 bases and J by 6 bases, with 7 bases left in between. The CDR3 length is 10 residues. Germline CDR1 GTSNPN, CDR2 SVGIG (reference sequence). CDR3 DNA: TGTGCCTGGTTCAGAAATGGCTACACCTTC. Its translation is CAWFRNGYTF.

This chain joins TRBV18 and TRBJ2-2, with TRBD1 identical over 7 bases. CDR3 length equals 17 residues. With V trimmed by 2 bases and J by 5 bases, 11 bases remained unmatched. CDR1 is KGHSH, CDR2 LQKENI, per germline. CDR3 DNA: TGTGCCAGCTCACCATATCCAGGGGGTTTGATAACCGGGGAGCTGTTTTTT. It codes for CASSPYPGGLITGELFF. The variable domain in full, completed from reference TRBV18 and TRBJ2-2, reads NAGVMQNPRHLVRRRGQEARLRCSPMKGHSHVYWYRQLPEEGLKFMVYLQKENIIDESGMPKERFSAEFPKEGPSILRIQQVVRGDSAAYFCASSPYPGGLITGELFFGEGSRLTVL.

As to this clone: Distinct nucleotide sequences in the sample also encode this CDR3. The chain links TRBV9 to TRBJ2-7; D is unclear. V was shortened by 0 bases and J by 3 bases, with 7 bases between the two germline ends. The CDR3 covers 13 residues. The V gene's germline CDR1 is SGDLS and CDR2 YYNGEE. CDR3 nucleotide sequence: TGTGCCAGCAGCGTAGGCCCCAGCTACGAGCAGTACTTC. It specifies CASSVGPSYEQYF.

V usage is TRBV6-5 and J usage is TRBJ2-7; 7 positions agree with TRBD1. The CDR3 covers 16 residues. Unmatched junction bases numbered 10, after V lost 4 bases and J lost 1 base. The V gene's germline CDR1 is MNHEY and CDR2 SVGAGI. CDR3 region: CASSSPLDRLSYEQYF. CDR3 sequence (DNA): TGTGCCAGCAGTTCACCCTTGGACAGGCTTTCCTACGAGCAGTACTTC.

This clone was counted once. This sample also contains other DNA sequences that code for the same CDR3. The CDR3 region is CASRTGSYEQYF. The DNA for the CDR3 is TGTGCCAGCAGAACAGGATCCTACGAGCAGTACTTC. J is TRBJ2-7 and V is TRBV7-9, with D possibly TRBD1 on 5 matching bases. The CDR3 is 12 residues long. CDR1 is SEHNR, CDR2 FQNEAQ, per germline (reference sequence). The V gene lost 6 bases and the J gene lost 1 base, with 7 bases spanning the gap.

V usage is TRBV9 and J usage is TRBJ1-3, with unresolved D. Germline loops: CDR1 SGDLS, CDR2 YYNGEE. V dropped 4 bases and J dropped 0 bases, with 14 bases sitting between them. This CDR3 comprises 16 residues. CDR3 sequence reads: CASSPRQVSSGNTIYF. The CDR3, as DNA: TGTGCCAGCAGCCCCCGTCAGGTCTCCTCTGGAAACACCATATATTTT. The whole variable domain, remainder taken from reference TRBV9 and TRBJ1-3, is DSGVTQTPKHLITATGQRVTLRCSPRSGDLSVYWYQQSLDQGLQFLIQYYNGEERAKGNILERFSAQQFPDLHSELNLSSLELGDSALYFCASSPRQVSSGNTIYFGEGSWLTVV.

J is TRBJ2-2 and V is TRBV7-2, with D perhaps matching TRBD2 (6 bases). Trimming took 8 bases from V and 0 from J, leaving 16 bases between them. In germline, CDR1 is SGHTA, CDR2 FQGNSA. The CDR3 length is 16 residues. CDR3 loop: CASRGSHTSNTGELFF. Here the CDR3 DNA reads TGTGCCAGCCGGGGGAGCCATACTTCGAACACCGGGGAGCTGTTTTTT.

The chain links TRBV12-5 to TRBJ2-7; TRBD1 might be the D (6 bases). The CDR3 contains 12 residues. Trimming took 6 bases from V and 3 from J, leaving 9 bases between them. Germline assignment: CDR1 LGHNT and CDR2 FRNRAP. The CDR3 bases are TGTGCTAGTGGGACAGGAGTCTACGAGCAGTACTTC. Residues: CASGTGVYEQYF.

The chain has TRBV28 and TRBJ1-5, with D possibly being TRBD1 (5 bases). Germline V gene data show CDR1 as MDHEN and CDR2 as SYDVKM. The CDR3 loop spans 18 amino acids. V was shortened by 5 bases and J by 0 bases, with 20 bases between the two germline ends. The CDR3 here is CASSPRTFPHSSNQPQHF. In DNA form, the CDR3 reads TGTGCCAGCAGTCCCAGGACATTCCCCCATAGTAGCAATCAGCCCCAGCATTTT.

Of note for this clone: Other nucleotide sequences in the sample specify the same CDR3. The V gene is TRBV29-1, the J gene TRBJ2-1, with a possible D match to TRBD2 (5 bases). This CDR3 is built from 13 residues. From germline, CDR1 is SQVTM and CDR2 ANQGSEA. V was shortened by 6 bases and J by 0 bases, with 9 bases between the two germline ends. CDR3 bases: TGCAGCGTCGCGGGCCTCTCCTACAATGAGCAGTTCTTC. Translating gives CSVAGLSYNEQFF.

This chain connects TRBV18 to TRBJ2-2; possible D gene TRBD1, 5 bases. V lost 2 bases and J 0 bases, leaving 7 bases between the germline ends. The CDR3 is made up of 15 amino acids. Germline lookup yields CDR1 KGHSH and CDR2 LQKENI. Here the CDR3 DNA reads TGTGCCAGCTCACCAACAGGCGCGAACACCGGGGAGCTGTTTTTT. The encoded protein is CASSPTGANTGELFF.

The J gene is TRBJ2-1, the V gene TRBV28; 7 nucleotides line up with TRBD2. CDR3 length equals 15 residues. V lost 6 bases and J lost 4; bases outside the gene matches: 9. CDR1 and CDR2 (germline): MDHEN, SYDVKM. CDR3 sequence reads: CASRRWEGRYNEQFF. In nucleotides, the CDR3 is TGTGCCAGCAGACGATGGGAGGGCCGATACAATGAGCAGTTCTTC.